In its sample, the clone carrying this TCR beta chain was seen many times. As yet, its antigen is unknown. Germline V gives CDR1 MNHEY, CDR2 SMNVEV (reference sequence). Trimming cost V 0 bases and J 5 bases, with 7 bases left between them. This CDR3 region has 14 residues. The time point was: persistent/refractory GD, antithyroid drugs over 5 years with positive TRAb. After RNA was extracted from PBMCs, the TCR library was made from it. The data derive from a study of regulatory T cells in long-lasting Graves disease. Study-level results: There were preferences for TRBV28, TRBJ1-2 and TRBJ2-5 in persistent disease.

Library construction for TCR beta used iRepertoire HTBI primers and Arm-PCR of CDR3 regions. Each CDR3 protein gets one entry after TCRdb re-called the multiplex PCR reads with MiXCR. The data show some 300,000 distinct CDR3 sequences, 20% to 25% seen once. The J gene is TRBJ1-4, the V gene TRBV27, with D possibly TRBD1 on 5 matching bases. This TCR was recovered from a female donor with Graves disease. The input for sequencing was peripheral blood mononuclear cells (PBMCs), taken when the disease was refractory, from a patient treated with antithyroid drugs. In DNA, the CDR3 is TGTGCCAGCAGTTTATCTGGGGCCAATGAAAAACTGTTTTTT. Translating it yields CASSLSGANEKLFF.